What follows are 27 T cell receptor beta chains derived from one specimen sequenced in a study of blood T cells in healthy people across ages. PCR was performed a second time for about 7 to 11 cycles using a sample-barcoded 5' primer and a J-beta primer mix. One entry per CDR3 protein results from TCRdb running MiXCR on the 5' RACE reads. Of 1.5 million to 2 million distinct CDR3 sequences in the sample, approximately 50% are singletons; the top ten hold less than 2.5%. The source material was blood. The receptor source for this set is a woman in her thirties or forties in good health.

The V and J genes are TRBV28 and TRBJ2-5, with D perhaps TRBD1 (7 bases). The germline V gene has CDR1 MDHEN and CDR2 SYDVKM. Between the trimmed V and J ends, which lost 8 bases and 2 bases, there was a span of 24 bases. This CDR3 region has 17 residues. The CDR3 loop is CASCCPRGRGTQETQYF. CDR3 sequence (DNA): TGTGCCAGCTGCTGCCCCCGCGGCAGGGGGACTCAAGAGACCCAGTACTTC. Using reference TRBV28 and TRBJ2-5 for the parts outside the CDR3, the full variable domain is DVKVTQSSRYLVKRTGEKVFLECVQDMDHENMFWYRQDPGLGLRLIYFSYDVKMKEKGDIPEGYSVSREKKERFSLILESASTNQTSMYLCASCCPRGRGTQETQYFGPGTRLLVL.

The V gene is TRBV18, the J gene TRBJ2-5; D gene ambiguous. Trimming left V 1 base short and J 5 bases short, with 8 bases between. The CDR3 totals 13 residues. Germline-derived CDR1 and CDR2 are KGHSH and LQKENI. In DNA form, the CDR3 reads TGTGCCAGCTCACCACAGCTGGGGGAGACCCAGTACTTC. The encoded protein is CASSPQLGETQYF.

The V gene is TRBV12-3 or TRBV12-4, the J gene TRBJ2-7; the match to TRBD1 covers 9 bases. The CDR3 length is 14 residues. V shed 6 bases, J shed 7 bases, and the junction held 10 bases outside the gene matches. In DNA, the CDR3 is TGTGCCAGCAGGTCCGGGACAGGGCGTTTAGAGCAGTACTTC. It yields the protein CASRSGTGRLEQYF.

The rearrangement joins TRBV20-1 to TRBJ2-5; weak D call: TRBD2 (5 bases). Germline V gives CDR1 DFQATT, CDR2 SNEGSKA (reference sequence). This CDR3 comprises 13 residues. Trimming stripped 3 bases from V and 1 base from J, with 9 bases between. The CDR3 sequence is CSASPGIQETQYF. CDR3 in DNA: TGCAGTGCTAGCCCGGGGATCCAAGAGACCCAGTACTTC.

This chain uses TRBV20-1 with TRBJ1-5, with D uncertain. Per the germline V gene, CDR1 is DFQATT and CDR2 is SNEGSKA (reference sequence). This CDR3 is built from 15 residues. Between the trimmed V and J ends, which lost 3 bases and 0 bases, there was a span of 12 bases. CDR3 region: CSASYGLNSNQPQHF. In DNA form, the CDR3 reads TGCAGTGCTAGTTACGGTCTCAATAGCAATCAGCCCCAGCATTTT.

V gene TRBV7-9 combines with J gene TRBJ2-1, with a weak D call TRBD2 (6 bases). The CDR3 contains 14 residues. Per the germline V gene, CDR1 is SEHNR and CDR2 is FQNEAQ (reference sequence). The V and J ends lost 3 bases and 7 bases respectively, with 13 bases between them. For the CDR3, the DNA is TGTGCCAGCAGCTTGATTGGGGGGAGGAATGAGCAGTTCTTC. It translates to CASSLIGGRNEQFF.

Ten or more counts support this clonotype. J is TRBJ2-5 and V is TRBV28, with 8 bases aligning to TRBD1. There are 15 residues in the CDR3. V trimming: 3 bases; J trimming: 5 bases; junction bases outside the gene matches: 8. Germline CDR1 and CDR2: MDHEN and SYDVKM. The CDR3 DNA is TGTGCCAGCAGTTTGGGTCAGGGGGCGGGGGAGACCCAGTACTTC. Encoded protein: CASSLGQGAGETQYF.

This clonotype has just a few counts. The chain is built from TRBV6-2 or TRBV6-3 and TRBJ2-1; D could derive from TRBD1 or TRBD2 (5 bases each). Germline V gene lookup returns CDR1 MNHEY and CDR2 SVGEGT. CDR3 size: 15 residues. V was cut by 5 bases and J by 2 bases, with 13 bases left in between. The CDR3 sequence: CASSRLQGPYNEQFF. CDR3 nucleotide sequence: TGTGCCAGCAGTCGACTGCAGGGACCCTACAATGAGCAGTTCTTC.

This rearrangement joins TRBV29-1 to TRBJ2-4; the D is unclear. V gave up 6 bases and J gave up 0 bases, with 9 bases separating them. CDR1 and CDR2 from the germline V gene are SQVTM and ANQGSEA. The length of the CDR3 is 13 residues. The CDR3 nucleotides are TGCAGCGTACGAGAGGTAGCCAAAAACATTCAGTACTTC. It translates to CSVREVAKNIQYF.

This clonotype was picked up a small number of times. This chain connects TRBV4-2 to TRBJ2-7, with D maybe TRBD1 (6 bases). There are 17 residues in the CDR3. V was shortened by 6 bases and J by 0 bases, with 21 bases between the two germline ends. Per the germline V gene, CDR1 is LGHNA and CDR2 is YNFKEQ. The DNA of the CDR3 is TGTGCCAGCAGTCACCCGTTGGGGGCGGACAGCTCCTACGAGCAGTACTTC. This encodes CASSHPLGADSSYEQYF.

A remark on this clonotype: The junction departs from the called germline gene at one end, perhaps through a read error. V and J are TRBV4-2 and TRBJ2-1; D could derive from TRBD1 or TRBD2 (6 bases each). Germline V gene data show CDR1 as LGHNA and CDR2 as YNFKEQ. This CDR3 spans 19 amino acids. The CDR3: CARSQDYRGLEGSYNEQFF. CDR3 nucleotides: TGTGCCCGCAGCCAAGATTACCGGGGGCTGGAAGGGTCGTACAATGAGCAGTTCTTC.

The chain recombines TRBV15 with TRBJ2-7; perhaps TRBD2 as D (6 bases). This CDR3 is 15 amino acids long. Germline CDR1 reads LNHNV; CDR2 reads YYDKDF (reference sequence). V lost 0 bases and J lost 0, with 9 bases in between. The CDR3 DNA sequence: TGTGCCACCAGCAGAGATACGACTAGCTCCTACGAGCAGTACTTC. Residues: CATSRDTTSSYEQYF.

This clonotype was detected a few times. The rearrangement links TRBV4-2 to TRBJ1-2; TRBD1 matches at 9 bases. Trimming cost V 3 bases and J 6 bases; bases outside gene matches: 8. Germline loops: CDR1 LGHNA, CDR2 YNFKEQ. There are 15 residues in the CDR3. The CDR3 DNA reads as TGTGCCAGCAGCCAGGAGACAGGGGGGGTTGATGGCTACACCTTC. This codes for CASSQETGGVDGYTF.

The CDR3 here is CASSPLGDQETQYF. The CDR3 DNA follows: TGTGCCAGCAGCCCCCTGGGGGATCAAGAGACCCAGTACTTC. V usage is TRBV7-3 and J usage is TRBJ2-5; D could derive from TRBD1 or TRBD2 (5 bases each). CDR1 SGHTA and CDR2 FQGTGA come from the germline V gene. Trimming pared 5 bases from V and 2 bases from J, leaving 12 bases between. There are 14 residues in the CDR3.

This chain connects TRBV29-1 to TRBJ2-6; D remains ambiguous. This CDR3 has 14 residues. V lost 6 bases to trimming and J lost 0 bases, with 9 bases between them. CDR1 and CDR2 from the germline V gene are SQVTM and ANQGSEA. The CDR3 DNA sequence: TGCAGCGTGGCCCTGAGCTCTGGGGCCAACGTCCTGACTTTC. Its protein product is CSVALSSGANVLTF. The full variable domain, rest sourced from reference TRBV29-1 and TRBJ2-6, is SAVISQKPSRDICQRGTSLTIQCQVDSQVTMMFWYRQQPGQSLTLIATANQGSEATYESGFVIDKFPISRPNLTFSTLTVSNMSPEDSSIYLCSVALSSGANVLTFGAGSRLTVL.

The J gene is TRBJ1-2, the V gene TRBV4-2; 8 bases are shared with TRBD1. Germline V gene lookup returns CDR1 LGHNA and CDR2 YNFKEQ. CDR3 length: 16 amino acids. V shed 4 bases and J 2 bases; nucleotides not matched to a gene: 9. CDR3 sequence: CASSPDLGTGNYGYTF. CDR3 DNA: TGTGCCAGCAGCCCCGATTTAGGGACAGGCAACTATGGCTACACCTTC.

Note on this clonotype: A read error may account for a junction end that differs from germline. V is TRBV28 and J is TRBJ2-7; a possible D gene is TRBD2 (7 bases). The CDR3 extends over 15 amino acids. In germline, CDR1 is MDHEN, CDR2 SYDVKM. CDR3 sequence (DNA): TGTGCCAGCAGTACCGCCCAGGGAGGGGGTTACGGGCAGTACTTC. It encodes CASSTAQGGGYGQYF. Drawing the rest from reference TRBV28 and TRBJ2-7, the complete variable domain is DVKVTQSSRYLVKRTGEKVFLECVQDMDHENMFWYRQDPGLGLRLIYFSYDVKMKEKGDIPEGYSVSREKKERFSLILESASTNQTSMYLCASSTAQGGGYGQYFGPGTRLTVT.

This clonotype was observed a single time. V is TRBV5-1 and J is TRBJ2-7, with TRBD2 as a possible D gene (6 bases). Per the germline V gene, CDR1 is SGHRS and CDR2 is YFSETQ. The CDR3 has 16 residues. V lost 0 bases and J 4 bases, leaving 17 bases between the germline ends. CDR3 in amino acids: CASSLVSQGAGYEQYF. The CDR3 DNA is TGCGCCAGCAGCTTGGTTTCCCAGGGCGCGGGGTACGAGCAGTACTTC.

The rearrangement joins TRBV6-2 or TRBV6-3 to TRBJ1-2; tentatively, D is TRBD1 (5 bases). The germline V and J ends were trimmed by 4 bases and 4 bases, with 16 bases remaining between them. CDR1 and CDR2 (germline): MNHEY, SVGEGT. This CDR3 has 15 amino acids. The CDR3 sequence is CASSFYRDLFYGYTF. The CDR3 nucleotides read TGTGCCAGCAGTTTCTACCGGGACCTATTCTATGGCTACACCTTC.

The chain recombines TRBV6-2 or TRBV6-3 with TRBJ2-3; D possibly corresponds to TRBD2 (5 bases). The CDR3 extends over 15 amino acids. Between the trimmed V and J ends, which lost 0 bases and 4 bases, there was a span of 11 bases. Germline CDR1 is MNHEY and CDR2 is SVGEGT. In DNA form, the CDR3 reads TGTGCCAGCAGTTACTCGACCGGGGAATCAGATACGCAGTATTTT. It specifies CASSYSTGESDTQYF.

This chain connects TRBV20-1 to TRBJ2-7, with TRBD2 matching 14 bases. Germline V gives CDR1 DFQATT, CDR2 SNEGSKA (reference sequence). The CDR3 runs to 16 residues. The V segment lost 4 bases and the J segment 0 bases; nucleotides outside the gene matches: 5. The CDR3 is CSATGTSGRGSYEQYF. The CDR3 DNA follows: TGCAGTGCTACGGGGACTAGCGGGAGAGGCTCCTACGAGCAGTACTTC.

This clonotype was found once. The rearrangement uses TRBV27 and TRBJ2-3; D unresolved. This CDR3 contains 14 residues. From germline, CDR1 is MNHEY and CDR2 SMNVEV (reference sequence). V was cut by 3 bases and J by 4 bases, with 11 bases left in between. In nucleotides, the CDR3 is TGTGCCAGCAGTTTGATTAGTGGGGCAGATACGCAGTATTTT. Residues: CASSLISGADTQYF.

J is TRBJ1-5 and V is TRBV6-2 or TRBV6-3, with 8 bases matching TRBD1. The CDR3 loop spans 16 amino acids. Per the germline V gene, CDR1 is MNHEY and CDR2 is SVGEGT. With 5 bases clipped from V and 4 bases from J, the junction kept 10 bases outside the gene matches. The CDR3 protein is CASSQDRVGRNQPQHF. Written as DNA, the CDR3 is TGTGCCAGCAGTCAGGACAGGGTCGGGCGGAATCAGCCCCAGCATTTT.

This chain uses TRBV9 with TRBJ2-3; D may be TRBD2 (6 bases). CDR1 SGDLS and CDR2 YYNGEE come from the germline V gene. This CDR3 region has 15 residues. V lost 4 bases to trimming and J lost 4 bases, with 16 bases between them. The CDR3 coding sequence is TGTGCCAGCAGCACCCTAGCGAACAGCCCAGATACGCAGTATTTT. Its protein is CASSTLANSPDTQYF.

The V gene is TRBV5-1, the J gene TRBJ1-3; the D is unclear. The germline V and J ends were trimmed by 4 bases and 0 bases, with 8 bases remaining between them. The CDR3 runs to 14 residues. Germline CDR1 and CDR2: SGHRS and YFSETQ. Written as DNA, the CDR3 is TGCGCCAGCAGCCCGGACCTCTCTGGAAACACCATATATTTT. It codes for CASSPDLSGNTIYF.

This clonotype was seen repeatedly, ten times or more. This chain connects TRBV29-1 to TRBJ2-7, with 9 bases aligning to TRBD1. V shed 3 bases, J shed 6 bases, and the junction held 9 bases outside the gene matches. CDR1 is SQVTM and CDR2 is ANQGSEA in the germline V gene. The CDR3 is 14 amino acids. For the CDR3, the DNA is TGCAGCGTTGACGTCGGGACAGGGTTAGTCGAGCAGTACTTC. Protein: CSVDVGTGLVEQYF.

This chain uses TRBV28 with TRBJ2-1; 9 bases fit TRBD2. Germline V gene data show CDR1 as MDHEN and CDR2 as SYDVKM. The junction had 12 bases not matched to a gene; V was cut back by 7 bases and J by 2 bases. The CDR3 runs 17 residues. The CDR3 spells CASTHGASGVAYNEQFF. CDR3 DNA sequence: TGTGCCAGCACCCATGGGGCTAGCGGGGTGGCCTACAATGAGCAGTTCTTC.